These 16 T cell receptor beta chains originate from one sample sequenced in a study of T cells in Graves' hyperthyroidism and ophthalmopathy. Amplified TCR beta CDR3 regions derived from RNA transcripts. The HTBI primer set served for first-round RT-PCR of the TCR CDR3. TCRdb reprocessed the multiplex PCR reads with MiXCR, giving one entry per CDR3 protein. This table holds fewer than 750,000 distinct CDR3 sequences, approximately 14% found once. Sample: blood. The receptor source for this set is a middle-aged woman with Graves' ophthalmopathy.

This clonotype appeared many times. The chain has TRBV20-1 and TRBJ1-2; perhaps TRBD1 as D (6 bases). The CDR3 is made up of 11 amino acids. Trimming took off 4 bases at V and 7 bases at J, with 10 bases between the two ends. CDR1 is DFQATT, CDR2 SNEGSKA, per germline (reference sequence). The CDR3 protein is CSAIQGSGYTF. The CDR3 DNA reads as TGCAGTGCTATACAGGGAAGTGGCTACACCTTC.

In this sample, this clonotype turned up many times. The rearrangement links TRBV6-1 to TRBJ2-7; D is uncertain. This CDR3 has 13 residues. From germline, CDR1 is MNHNS and CDR2 SASEGT. Between the trimmed V and J ends, which lost 6 bases and 0 bases, there was a span of 9 bases. The DNA for the CDR3 is TGTGCCAGCAGAGGAGTAAACTCCTACGAGCAGTACTTC. This codes for CASRGVNSYEQYF.

This clonotype was observed many times. The rearrangement links TRBV7-9 to TRBJ1-2; a weak D match, TRBD1 (5 bases). Trimming stripped 1 base from V and 4 bases from J, with 13 bases between. The CDR3 has 15 residues. CDR1 is SEHNR and CDR2 is FQNEAQ in the germline V gene (reference sequence). The DNA for the CDR3 is TGTGCCAGCAGCTTAGGGCCGGGACCGGCCTATGGCTACACCTTC. Its translation is CASSLGPGPAYGYTF.

This clonotype was seen a handful of times. The chain has TRBV12-3 or TRBV12-4 and TRBJ2-7; no reliable D call. Deletions cut 3 bases from V and 6 bases from J, with 9 bases between. The CDR3 has 12 amino acids. The DNA for the CDR3 is TGTGCCAGCAGTTTGGTTCCTTCCGAGCAGTACTTC. Protein product: CASSLVPSEQYF.

This clonotype was counted a few times. The V gene is TRBV19, the J gene TRBJ2-2; D remains unclear. V was pared by 5 bases and J by 0 bases, with 16 bases between. The CDR3 runs 17 residues. The germline V gene encodes CDR1 LNHDA and CDR2 SQIVND (reference sequence). The CDR3 reads CASSLIGLGPNTGELFF. In nucleotides, the CDR3 is TGTGCCAGTAGTCTCATCGGGTTAGGGCCGAACACCGGGGAGCTGTTTTTT.

This clonotype was recorded many times. V is TRBV28 and J is TRBJ1-1; no firm D call. CDR3 length equals 13 residues. In germline, CDR1 is MDHEN, CDR2 SYDVKM. V shed 7 bases and J shed 3 bases, with 12 bases lying between them. This CDR3 reads CASIPRRYTEAFF. CDR3 nucleotide sequence: TGTGCCAGCATTCCCAGGAGGTACACTGAAGCTTTCTTT. Filled out from reference TRBV28 and TRBJ1-1, the complete variable domain reads DVKVTQSSRYLVKRTGEKVFLECVQDMDHENMFWYRQDPGLGLRLIYFSYDVKMKEKGDIPEGYSVSREKKERFSLILESASTNQTSMYLCASIPRRYTEAFFGQGTRLTVV.

This chain links TRBV7-2 with TRBJ1-1; tentatively, D is TRBD1 (6 bases). The CDR3 has 14 amino acids. With 6 bases removed from V and 1 base from J, the gap between germline ends came to 12 bases. Germline V gene sequence: CDR1 SGHTA, CDR2 FQGNSA. For the CDR3, the DNA is TGTGCCAGCAGATACCAGGGGCAGAACACTGAAGCTTTCTTT. Residues: CASRYQGQNTEAFF.

This clonotype was found many times. The gene calls are TRBV12-3 or TRBV12-4 and TRBJ1-2, with D possibly matching TRBD1 (6 bases). V was shortened by 1 base and J by 4 bases, with 13 bases between the two germline ends. This CDR3 is 15 amino acids long. As DNA, the CDR3 is TGTGCCAGCAGTTTAGGACAGGCTAGGGGCTATGGCTACACCTTC. Protein sequence: CASSLGQARGYGYTF.

This clonotype was counted many times. V and J are TRBV19 and TRBJ1-5; D remains ambiguous. The germline V and J ends were trimmed by 5 bases and 4 bases, with 9 bases remaining between them. The CDR3 length is 13 residues. Germline values: CDR1 LNHDA, CDR2 SQIVND (reference sequence). CDR3 sequence reads: CASSDVLNQPQHF. DNA for the CDR3: TGTGCCAGTAGTGATGTCCTAAATCAGCCCCAGCATTTT.

This clonotype was recorded at least ten times. V gene TRBV7-9 combines with J gene TRBJ1-1, with D perhaps matching TRBD1 (5 bases). The CDR3 covers 14 residues. V dropped 5 bases and J dropped 1 base, with 11 bases sitting between them. Per the germline V gene, CDR1 is SEHNR and CDR2 is FQNEAQ (reference sequence). The CDR3: CASSTSRANTEAFF. The CDR3 nucleotides read TGTGCCAGCAGCACGTCCAGGGCGAACACTGAAGCTTTCTTT.

This clonotype was observed many times. V gene TRBV7-2 combines with J gene TRBJ2-5; either TRBD1 or TRBD2 may fit D (6 bases each). Germline V gene lookup returns CDR1 SGHTA and CDR2 FQGNSA. The length of the CDR3 is 15 residues. Trimming cost V 4 bases and J 4 bases, with 16 bases left between them. DNA of the CDR3: TGTGCCAGCAGCTCCCCCCCCGGGGGCCGAGAGACCCAGTACTTC. Protein sequence: CASSSPPGGRETQYF. Filled out from reference TRBV7-2 and TRBJ2-5, the complete variable domain reads GAGVSQSPSNKVTEKGKDVELRCDPISGHTALYWYRQSLGQGLEFLIYFQGNSAPDKSGLPSDRFSAERTGGSVSTLTIQRTQQEDSAVYLCASSSPPGGRETQYFGPGTRLLVL.

This clonotype was seen repeatedly, ten times or more. The V call is TRBV30, the J call TRBJ1-1; no definite D call. The CDR3 contains 12 residues. The germline gives CDR1 GTSNPN, CDR2 SVGIG (reference sequence). V was clipped by 7 bases and J by 1 base, with 10 bases between them. The chain's CDR3 is CAYSRQNTEAFF. CDR3 DNA sequence: TGTGCCTACTCCCGACAGAACACTGAAGCTTTCTTT. Full variable domain (remainder filled in from reference TRBV30 and TRBJ1-1): SQTIHQWPATLVQPVGSPLSLECTVEGTSNPNLYWYRQAAGRGLQLLFYSVGIGQISSEVPQNLSASRPQDRQFILSSKKLLLSDSGFYLCAYSRQNTEAFFGQGTRLTVV.

As regards this clonotype: A much larger clone is a single base away; this may be a read error. This chain uses TRBV5-1 with TRBJ2-2; possible D gene TRBD2, 6 bases. The CDR3 spans 14 residues. The germline CDR1 and CDR2 sequences are SGHRS and YFSETQ. The chain's CDR3 is CASSRGTNTGGLFF. The DNA of the CDR3 is TGCGCCAGCAGTAGGGGCACGAACACCGGGGGGCTGTTTTTT.

This clonotype was seen ten or more times. The chain couples TRBV2 to TRBJ1-3; D is possibly TRBD1 (5 bases). The CDR3 has 14 amino acids. Trimming shortened V by 5 bases and J by 8 bases, and 16 bases separated the two germline ends. In germline, CDR1 is SNHLY, CDR2 FYNNEI. The CDR3 DNA reads TGTGCCAGCAGTAGAGGGACCCCAGGCGACACCATATATTTT. It codes for CASSRGTPGDTIYF.

This clonotype was detected many times. The chain recombines TRBV6-5 with TRBJ1-2; D is unclear. Germline values: CDR1 MNHEY, CDR2 SVGAGI. CDR3 size: 14 residues. The ends were cut back, 3 bases at V and 4 bases at J, with 12 bases in the middle. The CDR3 sequence is CASSYHGSSYGYTF. In DNA, the CDR3 is TGTGCCAGCAGTTATCACGGGAGCTCCTATGGCTACACCTTC.

On this clonotype: This may stem from a read error, because a much larger clone lies one nucleotide away. This chain uses TRBV3-1 with TRBJ2-5; possible D gene TRBD1, 5 bases. In germline, CDR1 is LGHDT, CDR2 YNNKEL (reference sequence). This CDR3 has 16 amino acids. CDR3 loop: CTSSRSYGQGQETQYF. DNA of the CDR3: TGTACCAGCAGTCGGTCCTACGGCCAGGGCCAAGAGACCCAGTACTTC.